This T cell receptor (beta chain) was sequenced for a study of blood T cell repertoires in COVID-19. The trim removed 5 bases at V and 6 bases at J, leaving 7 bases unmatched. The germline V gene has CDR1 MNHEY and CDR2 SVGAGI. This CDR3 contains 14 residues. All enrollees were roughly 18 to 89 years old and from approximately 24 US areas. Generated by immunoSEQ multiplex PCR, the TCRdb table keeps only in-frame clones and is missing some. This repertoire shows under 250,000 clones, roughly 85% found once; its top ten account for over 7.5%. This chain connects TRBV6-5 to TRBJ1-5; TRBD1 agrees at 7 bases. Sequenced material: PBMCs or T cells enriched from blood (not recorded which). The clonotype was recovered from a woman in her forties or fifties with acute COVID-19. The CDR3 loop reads CASSLTGIGQPQHF. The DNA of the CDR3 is TGTGCCAGCAGTCTGACAGGGATCGGTCAGCCCCAGCATTTT.